The subject of this entry is one TCR beta chain. There is no known antigen for this receptor. No base quality values were provided; no much bigger clone lies one nucleotide off. The entry originates in a study of blood T cell repertoires in COVID-19 (dated by TCRdb to 2020 to 2021). Turning to the overall study: Samples from collaborators originated in the United States, Italy and Spain and spanned both the acute and convalescent phases of COVID-19. The prospective study material was composed of cDNA or gDNA derived from T cells, B-cell-depleted T cells, or PBMCs. Where HLA class I and class II types were available, the types were taken from metadata supplied by the sample provider, not from assay-based typing. Nearly every sample came with metadata listing a de-identified subject ID, COVID-19 status, age in years and sex. The repertoires were released in a freely available public database meant as a resource for research on the immune response to SARS-CoV-2. The dataset comprised deeply sampled blood TCRbeta repertoires from subjects exposed to, actively infected with, or recovered from COVID-19. Samples were obtained from the ongoing ImmuneRACE study (first 160 participants) and from 1,200 or so subjects provided by 6 global collaborators. General findings and caveats noted by the study authors: The quantity of clinical and demographic metadata differed by source and by participant and was supplied without curation.

From the germline V gene, CDR1 is SGHAT and CDR2 is FQNNGV. CDR3 length: 14 amino acids, cysteine to phenylalanine. The CDR3 DNA has 42 bases and is translated from base 1. The V and J ends are trimmed by 2 bases and 2 bases, leaving 9 bases between them. The immunoSEQ Assay, a bias-controlled multiplex PCR, was used to amplify TCRbeta CDR3 regions from genomic DNA. The study's processing was this. Within the assay, amplification of reference gene primers was used to estimate how many nucleated cells each sample contained. To quantify the absolute abundance of each unique TCRbeta CDR3 rearrangement, sequence reads were collapsed and filtered. For each sample, productive Simpson clonality was calculated as the square root of Simpson's diversity index over productive rearrangements. TCRdb limited this immuneACCESS table to in-frame rearrangements with V and J called. A share of clones is missing; checked studies link under half to unresolved V genes, and the rest is unexplained. That table gives V, J and clone size, and the DNA gave D and trimming. Here the sample has some 350,000 clones; around 87% occur a single time. The ten largest clones add up to 3% of the sample.

The collaborating institutions used their own protocols to collect whole blood in K2EDTA tubes. Collaborator samples were shipped for TCRbeta analysis as frozen whole blood, isolated PBMCs, or DNA extracted from either sample type. This sequence was found in a human donor in a cohort sampled during active COVID-19. Input material: peripheral blood. Recombination linked TRBV11-2 to TRBJ2-5; possibly the D gene is TRBD1, per 6 matching bases. The DNA sequence is as follows: TGTGCCAGCAGCTTAACAGGACAGCAAGAGACCCAGTACTTC. This codes for CASSLTGQQETQYF.